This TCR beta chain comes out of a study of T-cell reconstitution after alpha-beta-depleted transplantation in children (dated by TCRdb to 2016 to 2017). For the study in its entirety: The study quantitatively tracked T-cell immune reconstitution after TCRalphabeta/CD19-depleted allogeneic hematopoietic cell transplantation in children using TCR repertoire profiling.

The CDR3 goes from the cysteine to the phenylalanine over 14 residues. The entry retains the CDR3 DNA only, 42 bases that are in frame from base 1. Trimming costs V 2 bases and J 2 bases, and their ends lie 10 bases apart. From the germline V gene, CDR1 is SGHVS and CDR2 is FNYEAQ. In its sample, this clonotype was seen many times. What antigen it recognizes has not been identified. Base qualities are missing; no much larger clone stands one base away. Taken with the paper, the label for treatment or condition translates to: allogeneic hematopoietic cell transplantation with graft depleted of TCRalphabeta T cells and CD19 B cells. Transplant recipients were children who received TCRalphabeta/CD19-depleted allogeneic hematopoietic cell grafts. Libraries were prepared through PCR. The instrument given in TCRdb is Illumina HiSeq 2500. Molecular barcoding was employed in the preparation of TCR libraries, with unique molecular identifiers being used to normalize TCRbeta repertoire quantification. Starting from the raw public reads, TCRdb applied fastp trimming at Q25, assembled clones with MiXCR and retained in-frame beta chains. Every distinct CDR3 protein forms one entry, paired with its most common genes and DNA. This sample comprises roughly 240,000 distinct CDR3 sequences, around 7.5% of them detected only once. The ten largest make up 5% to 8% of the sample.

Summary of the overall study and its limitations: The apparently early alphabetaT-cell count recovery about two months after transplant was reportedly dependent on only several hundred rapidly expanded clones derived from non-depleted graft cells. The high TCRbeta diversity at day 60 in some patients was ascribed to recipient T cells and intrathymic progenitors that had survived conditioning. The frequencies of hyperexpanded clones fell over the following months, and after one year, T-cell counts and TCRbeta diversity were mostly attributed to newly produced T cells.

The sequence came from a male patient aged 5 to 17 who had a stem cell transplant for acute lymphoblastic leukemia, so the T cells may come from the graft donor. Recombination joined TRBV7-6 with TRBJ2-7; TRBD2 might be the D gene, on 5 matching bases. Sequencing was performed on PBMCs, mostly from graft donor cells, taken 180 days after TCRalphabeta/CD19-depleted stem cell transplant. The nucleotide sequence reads TGTGCCAGCAGCTTAACGGACTTCACCTACGAGCAGTACTTC. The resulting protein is CASSLTDFTYEQYF.